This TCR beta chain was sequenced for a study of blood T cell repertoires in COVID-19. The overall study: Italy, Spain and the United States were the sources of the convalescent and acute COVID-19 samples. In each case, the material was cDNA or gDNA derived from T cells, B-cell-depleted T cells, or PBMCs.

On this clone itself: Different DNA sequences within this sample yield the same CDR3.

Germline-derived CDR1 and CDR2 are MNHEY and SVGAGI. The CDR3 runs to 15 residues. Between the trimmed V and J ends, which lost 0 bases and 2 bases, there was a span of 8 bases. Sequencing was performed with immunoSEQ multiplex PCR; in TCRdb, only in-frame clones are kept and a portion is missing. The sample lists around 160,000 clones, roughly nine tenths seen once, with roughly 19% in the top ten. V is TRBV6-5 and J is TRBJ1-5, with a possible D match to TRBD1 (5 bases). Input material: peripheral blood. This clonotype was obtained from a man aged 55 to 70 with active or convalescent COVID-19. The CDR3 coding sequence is TGTGCCAGCAGTTACTCGGGGGGACGCAATCAGCCCCAGCATTTT. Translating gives CASSYSGGRNQPQHF.